This is a list of T cell receptor beta chains from one sample in a study of blood T cells in healthy people across ages. One entry per CDR3 protein results from TCRdb running MiXCR on the 5' RACE reads. The sample has roughly 1.7 million distinct CDR3 sequences, roughly 30% seen once; the top ten hold around 11%. The sequenced sample was blood. The receptors come from a woman aged 30 to 39 in good health. Both conserved end residues are part of each CDR3. Each record gives: V gene, D gene, clone size, J gene, CDR3 protein, CDR3 DNA. A D gene is named only where the DNA matches it firmly. Clone sizes are given selectively: once, few, many, or a class where the clone is expanded.

v_gene: TRBV29-1
d_gene: .
abundance: few
j_gene: TRBJ1-1
CDR3aa: CSVEQRGGAFF
CDR3nt: TGCAGCGTTGAACAGAGGGGGGGAGCTTTCTTT

v_gene: TRBV5-1
d_gene: TRBD2
abundance: .
j_gene: TRBJ2-1
CDR3aa: CASSGERGLLVNEQFF
CDR3nt: TGCGCCAGCAGCGGGGAGCGGGGGCTCTTGGTAAATGAGCAGTTCTTC

v_gene: TRBV5-1
d_gene: TRBD1
abundance: .
j_gene: TRBJ2-6
CDR3aa: CASSFDRGIAGANVLTF
CDR3nt: TGCGCCAGCAGCTTTGACAGGGGGATAGCTGGGGCCAACGTCCTGACTTTC

v_gene: TRBV9
d_gene: .
abundance: .
j_gene: TRBJ1-2
CDR3aa: CASSVDGVSSYGYTF
CDR3nt: TGTGCCAGCAGCGTAGACGGTGTTTCGAGTTATGGCTACACCTTC

v_gene: TRBV20-1
d_gene: .
abundance: few
j_gene: TRBJ1-5
CDR3aa: CSAREGILAQHF
CDR3nt: TGCAGTGCTAGAGAGGGCATCTTGGCCCAGCATTTT

v_gene: TRBV9
d_gene: TRBD2
abundance: few
j_gene: TRBJ2-1
CDR3aa: CASSVVAGGPHEQFF
CDR3nt: TGTGCCAGCAGCGTAGTAGCGGGAGGGCCGCATGAGCAGTTCTTC

v_gene: TRBV3-1
d_gene: TRBD2
abundance: few
j_gene: TRBJ2-7
CDR3aa: CASSRTSGRGEQYF
CDR3nt: TGTGCCAGCAGCCGCACTAGCGGGAGGGGCGAGCAGTACTTC

v_gene: TRBV9
d_gene: TRBD2
abundance: few
j_gene: TRBJ2-3
CDR3aa: CASSVGLGGSPQADTQYF
CDR3nt: TGTGCCAGCAGCGTAGGGCTGGGGGGGAGCCCCCAGGCAGATACGCAGTATTTT

v_gene: TRBV5-5
d_gene: .
abundance: .
j_gene: TRBJ2-1
CDR3aa: CASSLAVRADNEQFF
CDR3nt: TGTGCCAGCAGCTTGGCGGTTAGGGCGGACAATGAGCAGTTCTTC

v_gene: TRBV30
d_gene: TRBD1
abundance: .
j_gene: TRBJ1-2
CDR3aa: CAWSVGFGDRGFYGYTF
CDR3nt: TGTGCCTGGAGTGTTGGTTTTGGGGACAGGGGTTTCTATGGCTACACCTTC

v_gene: TRBV5-1
d_gene: .
abundance: few
j_gene: TRBJ1-1
CDR3aa: CASRGHSYMNTEAFF
CDR3nt: TGCGCCAGCAGGGGGCACAGTTACATGAACACTGAAGCTTTCTTT

v_gene: TRBV20-1
d_gene: TRBD2
abundance: .
j_gene: TRBJ2-3
CDR3aa: CSASRTSGRSTDTQYF
CDR3nt: TGCAGTGCTTCAAGGACTAGCGGGAGAAGCACAGATACGCAGTATTTT

v_gene: TRBV9
d_gene: .
abundance: .
j_gene: TRBJ1-2
CDR3aa: CASSVAMGRVESNYGYTF
CDR3nt: TGTGCCAGCAGCGTAGCTATGGGCAGGGTGGAAAGTAACTATGGCTACACCTTC

v_gene: TRBV20-1
d_gene: TRBD1
abundance: few
j_gene: TRBJ2-7
CDR3aa: CSAPDRGAEQYF
CDR3nt: TGCAGTGCTCCAGACAGGGGTGCCGAGCAGTACTTC

v_gene: TRBV2
d_gene: TRBD2
abundance: once
j_gene: TRBJ2-3
CDR3aa: CASRALAGRADTQYF
CDR3nt: TGTGCCAGCAGGGCCTTAGCGGGACGGGCAGATACGCAGTATTTT

v_gene: TRBV6-6
d_gene: TRBD2
abundance: .
j_gene: TRBJ2-3
CDR3aa: CASSYPAGGSTDTQYF
CDR3nt: TGTGCCAGCAGTTACCCTGCCGGGGGGAGCACAGATACGCAGTATTTT

v_gene: TRBV5-1
d_gene: .
abundance: .
j_gene: TRBJ2-7
CDR3aa: CASSQDTNRPYEQYF
CDR3nt: TGCGCCAGCAGCCAGGATACTAACAGACCCTACGAGCAGTACTTC

v_gene: TRBV5-8
d_gene: .
abundance: .
j_gene: TRBJ1-2
CDR3aa: CASSLGPWRPGDGYTF
CDR3nt: TGTGCCAGCAGCTTGGGCCCTTGGCGCCCGGGGGATGGCTACACCTTC